The 29 T cell receptor beta chains listed next were all sequenced from one sample in a study of blood T cell repertoires in COVID-19. TCRdb keeps only in-frame clones here, not all; method: immunoSEQ multiplex PCR. Among 110,000 to 150,000 clones listed, approximately 80% were seen once. The specimen sequenced was peripheral blood. These TCRs come from a woman aged 55-75 years with acute or convalescent COVID-19.

This clone has only one observation. The chain couples TRBV19 to TRBJ2-1, with 7 positions matching TRBD2. Germline V gene sequence: CDR1 LNHDA, CDR2 SQIVND (reference sequence). The CDR3 runs to 14 residues. V shed 6 bases and J 9 bases; nucleotides not matched to a gene: 11. CDR3 amino acids: CASRGEGQGSEQFF. The CDR3 region has the DNA TGTGCCAGTAGGGGGGAGGGCCAGGGAAGTGAGCAGTTCTTC.

In this sample, this clone turned up many times. The genes are TRBV19 and TRBJ2-7; 7 bases fit TRBD2. The junction had 16 bases not matched to a gene; V was cut back by 8 bases and J by 6 bases. CDR1 and CDR2 from the germline V gene are LNHDA and SQIVND (reference sequence). CDR3 length equals 15 residues. CDR3 residues: CASARRELDASEQYF. CDR3 nucleotides: TGTGCCAGTGCCAGGCGGGAGTTGGATGCCTCCGAGCAGTACTTC.

V and J are TRBV6-6 and TRBJ1-3; 9 bases line up with TRBD1. Trimming cost V 5 bases and J 2 bases; bases outside gene matches: 10. CDR1 and CDR2 from the germline V gene are MNHNY and SVGAGI (reference sequence). The CDR3 sequence is 17 residues long. The CDR3 reads CASSLSSGQGTGNTIYF. CDR3 nucleotides: TGTGCCAGCAGTCTCTCATCGGGACAGGGTACTGGAAACACCATATATTTT.

V is TRBV19 and J is TRBJ2-1; TRBD2 aligns across 8 bases. The CDR3 spans 15 residues. The V gene's germline CDR1 is LNHDA and CDR2 SQIVND (reference sequence). The V segment lost 4 bases and the J segment 4 bases; nucleotides outside the gene matches: 6. The DNA of the CDR3 is TGTGCCAGTAGTAGCTCTAGCGGGCATTACAATGAGCAGTTCTTC. Its translation: CASSSSSGHYNEQFF.

The gene calls are TRBV29-1 and TRBJ1-3; D is possibly TRBD1 (5 bases). CDR3 length: 13 residues. V was pared by 2 bases and J by 0 bases, with 5 bases between. From germline, CDR1 is SQVTM and CDR2 ANQGSEA. The CDR3 sequence is CSVEQGSGNTIYF. CDR3 nucleotides: TGCAGCGTTGAACAGGGCTCTGGAAACACCATATATTTT.

This chain joins TRBV11-2 and TRBJ2-5, with a tentative D call TRBD1 (6 bases). Germline V gene data show CDR1 as SGHAT and CDR2 as FQNNGV. The V gene lost 5 bases and the J gene lost 3 bases, with 22 bases spanning the gap. CDR3 length: 17 amino acids. CDR3 nucleotide sequence: TGTGCCAGCAGCCCCCTACCTTGGGACACCCAAAAAGAGACCCAGTACTTC. Its translation: CASSPLPWDTQKETQYF.

The chain couples TRBV5-1 to TRBJ2-1, with unresolved D. Germline CDR1 and CDR2: SGHRS and YFSETQ. This CDR3 region has 12 residues. Trimming removed 4 bases from V and 4 bases from J, with 6 bases in between. The CDR3 sequence is CASSPEYNEQFF. The CDR3 DNA reads TGCGCCAGCAGCCCTGAGTACAATGAGCAGTTCTTC. Full variable domain (outside the CDR3, taken from reference TRBV5-1 and TRBJ2-1): KAGVTQTPRYLIKTRGQQVTLSCSPISGHRSVSWYQQTPGQGLQFLFEYFSETQRNKGNFPGRFSGRQFSNSRSEMNVSTLELGDSALYLCASSPEYNEQFFGPGTRLTVL.

This sequence joins TRBV2 and TRBJ1-5, with D hard to call. The CDR3 is 15 residues long. Germline V CDR1 and CDR2: SNHLY, FYNNEI. V was pared by 2 bases and J by 0 bases, with 8 bases between. The CDR3 coding sequence is TGTGCCAGCAGTGAAACCGGGAGTAGCAATCAGCCCCAGCATTTT. Translation: CASSETGSSNQPQHF.

J is TRBJ2-2 and V is TRBV6-5; 9 nucleotides align to TRBD1. Germline loops: CDR1 MNHEY, CDR2 SVGAGI. The CDR3 length is 15 residues. V shed 6 bases and J 6 bases; nucleotides not matched to a gene: 8. CDR3 region: CASSSQGALAGELFF. CDR3 nucleotide sequence: TGTGCCAGCAGCTCACAGGGGGCTCTCGCCGGGGAGCTGTTTTTT.

The chain uses TRBV28 and TRBJ2-7; TRBD2 is a possible D gene (6 bases). V gave up 2 bases and J gave up 5 bases, with 13 bases separating them. Germline V CDR1 and CDR2: MDHEN, SYDVKM. The length of the CDR3 is 14 residues. Here the CDR3 reads CASSLLGGPNEQYF. The CDR3 DNA is TGTGCCAGCAGTTTACTGGGGGGTCCTAACGAGCAGTACTTC. Filled out from reference TRBV28 and TRBJ2-7, the complete variable domain reads DVKVTQSSRYLVKRTGEKVFLECVQDMDHENMFWYRQDPGLGLRLIYFSYDVKMKEKGDIPEGYSVSREKKERFSLILESASTNQTSMYLCASSLLGGPNEQYFGPGTRLTVT.

The chain employs TRBV5-1 and TRBJ2-7; 7 bases match TRBD1. V lost 4 bases, J lost 5 bases, and 15 bases stayed unmatched. The CDR3 has 16 residues. Germline V gene lookup returns CDR1 SGHRS and CDR2 YFSETQ. The CDR3 sequence is CASSLLLGGASNEQYF. CDR3 DNA: TGCGCCAGCAGCCTCCTCTTAGGGGGCGCCTCTAACGAGCAGTACTTC.

CDR3: CASSLELAGEGVGKQYF. DNA for the CDR3: TGTGCCAGCAGCTTAGAGTTAGCGGGAGAGGGAGTAGGTAAGCAGTACTTC. V usage is TRBV7-2 and J usage is TRBJ2-7; TRBD2 aligns across 9 bases. This CDR3 contains 17 residues. The V gene end was trimmed by 1 base and the J gene end by 8 bases; junction bases not matched to a gene: 15. The V gene's germline CDR1 is SGHTA and CDR2 FQGNSA.

The chain links TRBV24-1 to TRBJ2-3; TRBD1 agrees at 8 bases. Trimming took 2 bases from V and 5 from J; bases not matched to a gene: 5. Germline V gene lookup returns CDR1 KGHDR and CDR2 SFDVKD. CDR3 length: 15 amino acids. The CDR3 spells CATSDSGTGQDTQYF. The CDR3 nucleotides are TGTGCCACCAGTGATTCAGGGACAGGACAAGATACGCAGTATTTT.

This rearrangement joins TRBV4-2 to TRBJ2-1; TRBD2 matches at 12 bases. With V trimmed by 1 base and J by 3 bases, 4 bases remained unmatched. Germline V lookup: CDR1 LGHNA, CDR2 YNFKEQ. CDR3 length: 17 residues. CDR3 nucleotide sequence: TGTGCCAGCAGCCAAGGACTAGCGGGAGATTTCTACAATGAGCAGTTCTTC. Its protein product is CASSQGLAGDFYNEQFF.

The rearrangement joins TRBV28 to TRBJ2-7, with 7 bases matching TRBD1. The germline CDR1 and CDR2 sequences are MDHEN and SYDVKM. The CDR3 covers 13 residues. The junction had 5 bases not matched to a gene; V was cut back by 6 bases and J by 3 bases. CDR3 DNA sequence: TGTGCCAGCAGCCCCGGGACAGACTACGAGCAGTACTTC. Translation gives CASSPGTDYEQYF.

This chain connects TRBV6-5 to TRBJ2-1; 7 positions match TRBD2. The CDR3 sequence is 13 residues long. Germline loops: CDR1 MNHEY, CDR2 SVGAGI. V was clipped by 8 bases and J by 1 base; unmatched bases: 2. CDR3 nucleotides: TGTGCCAGCCTAGCGGTTTCCTACAATGAGCAGTTCTTC. This sequence encodes CASLAVSYNEQFF.

The chain employs TRBV12-5 and TRBJ1-1; no clear D. The V end lost 1 base, the J end lost 2 bases, and 11 bases lay between the germline ends. CDR1 and CDR2 (germline): LGHNT, FRNRAP. This CDR3 region has 15 residues. The CDR3 protein is CASGLGGPGNTEAFF. CDR3 bases: TGTGCTAGTGGTTTGGGGGGTCCGGGAAACACTGAAGCTTTCTTT.

The rearrangement links TRBV7-6 to TRBJ1-2; TRBD1 aligns across 8 bases. Germline trimming cut 6 bases from V and 4 bases from J; bases unmatched to any gene: 16. Germline-derived CDR1 and CDR2 are SGHVS and FNYEAQ. CDR3 length: 17 residues. The DNA of the CDR3 is TGTGCCAGCAGTGAAGGGTTGTCAGGGGGCGCCGGCTATGGCTACACCTTC. Encoded protein: CASSEGLSGGAGYGYTF.

The chain joins TRBV5-3 to TRBJ2-7, with 10 positions matching TRBD2. TRBV5-3 is filed as an ORF, its function uncertain. Unmatched junction bases numbered 4, after V lost 2 bases and J lost 2 bases. The CDR3 contains 15 residues. The CDR3 sequence: CARSFSGRTPYEQYF. The CDR3 DNA follows: TGTGCCAGAAGCTTTAGCGGGAGGACACCCTACGAGCAGTACTTC.

The chain links TRBV27 to TRBJ1-6; D perhaps matches TRBD1 (6 bases). This CDR3 has 14 residues. V gave up 3 bases and J gave up 8 bases, with 11 bases separating them. Germline CDR1 is MNHEY and CDR2 is SMNVEV (reference sequence). Here the CDR3 reads CASSFQGWYSPLHF. CDR3 coding DNA: TGTGCCAGCAGTTTTCAGGGGTGGTATTCACCCCTCCACTTT.

This sequence joins TRBV15 and TRBJ2-7; 11 bases are shared with TRBD1. V shed 5 bases, J shed 6 bases, and the junction held 6 bases outside the gene matches. CDR1 and CDR2 (germline): LNHNV, YYDKDF (reference sequence). The CDR3 spans 14 residues. The CDR3 sequence: CATSRGDRGGEQYF. DNA of the CDR3: TGTGCCACCAGCCGCGGGGACAGGGGGGGCGAGCAGTACTTC.

CDR3 sequence (DNA): TGTGCCAGCAAAAGACAGGGTAACACCGGGGAGCTGTTTTTT. Residues: CASKRQGNTGELFF. The chain links TRBV7-8 to TRBJ2-2; 7 bases align to TRBD1. The V gene end was trimmed by 7 bases and the J gene end by 2 bases; junction bases not matched to a gene: 4. This CDR3 has 14 residues. Per germline, CDR1 SGHVS and CDR2 FQNEAQ.

The V call is TRBV18, the J call TRBJ1-5, with D hard to call. Germline values: CDR1 KGHSH, CDR2 LQKENI. This CDR3 has 16 residues. Trimming left V 6 bases short and J 5 bases short, with 20 bases between. CDR3 loop: CASSARGLSADQPQHF. The CDR3 coding sequence is TGTGCCAGCTCCGCCCGGGGTCTGTCCGCGGATCAGCCCCAGCATTTT.

The gene calls are TRBV14 and TRBJ2-7, with unresolved D. The CDR3 covers 12 residues. The V and J ends lost 1 base and 4 bases respectively, with 5 bases between them. The V gene's germline CDR1 is SGHDN and CDR2 FVKESK. In DNA form, the CDR3 reads TGTGCCAGCAGCCAAGTCGGTTACGAGCAGTACTTC. This encodes CASSQVGYEQYF.

J is TRBJ2-7 and V is TRBV5-5; D is ambiguous. Looked up from germline, CDR1 is SGHKS and CDR2 is YYEKEE (reference sequence). This CDR3 has 11 residues. Trimming took off 3 bases at V and 7 bases at J, with 8 bases between the two ends. The CDR3 DNA reads TGTGCCAGCAGCTCCTTTGTGGAGCAGTACTTC. Its translation: CASSSFVEQYF.

This rearrangement joins TRBV11-2 to TRBJ2-1, with 7 positions matching TRBD1. V lost 0 bases to trimming and J lost 10 bases; unmatched junction nucleotides: 6. The germline gives CDR1 SGHAT, CDR2 FQNNGV. This CDR3 is 14 amino acids long. DNA of the CDR3: TGTGCCAGCAGCTTAGACCAGACAGGGTTAGAGCAGTTCTTC. The encoded protein is CASSLDQTGLEQFF.

The chain uses TRBV2 and TRBJ2-5; D is uncertain. The CDR3 totals 13 residues. Per the germline V gene, CDR1 is SNHLY and CDR2 is FYNNEI. V dropped 8 bases and J dropped 2 bases, with 12 bases sitting between them. The CDR3 protein is CASGRPPQETQYF. CDR3 DNA: TGTGCCAGCGGGCGCCCTCCACAAGAGACCCAGTACTTC.

CDR3 loop: CASSLYGSSETQYF. CDR3 DNA sequence: TGTGCCAGCAGTTTATATGGCAGTTCAGAGACCCAGTACTTC. V usage is TRBV28 and J usage is TRBJ2-5, with no clear D. This CDR3 region has 14 residues. Germline V lookup: CDR1 MDHEN, CDR2 SYDVKM. V dropped 1 base and J dropped 4 bases, with 10 bases sitting between them.

The chain links TRBV13 to TRBJ2-1; 14 positions agree with TRBD2. Germline CDR1 is PRHDT and CDR2 is FYEKMQ (reference sequence). This CDR3 is 16 amino acids long. With 4 bases clipped from V and 5 bases from J, the junction kept 4 bases outside the gene matches. This CDR3 is CASSSTGLAGDNEQFF. CDR3 DNA: TGTGCCAGCAGCTCCACGGGACTAGCGGGGGACAATGAGCAGTTCTTC.